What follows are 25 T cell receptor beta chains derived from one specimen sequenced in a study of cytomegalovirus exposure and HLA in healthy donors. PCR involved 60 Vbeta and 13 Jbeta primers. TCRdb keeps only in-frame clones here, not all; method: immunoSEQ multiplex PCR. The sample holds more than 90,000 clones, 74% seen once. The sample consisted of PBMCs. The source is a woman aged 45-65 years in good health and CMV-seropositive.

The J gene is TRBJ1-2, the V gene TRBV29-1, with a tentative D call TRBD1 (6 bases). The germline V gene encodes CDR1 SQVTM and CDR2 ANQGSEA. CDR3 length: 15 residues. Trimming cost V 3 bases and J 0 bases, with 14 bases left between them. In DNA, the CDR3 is TGCAGCGTTGAGGGGGGGGGCCGCGCTAACTATGGCTACACCTTC. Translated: CSVEGGGRANYGYTF.

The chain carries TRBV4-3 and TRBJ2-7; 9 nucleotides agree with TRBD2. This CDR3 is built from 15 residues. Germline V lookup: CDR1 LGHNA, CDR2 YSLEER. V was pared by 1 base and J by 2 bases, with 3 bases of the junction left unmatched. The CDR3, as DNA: TGCGCCAGCAGCCAAGGGGCTAGCGGGGCCTACGAGCAGTACTTC. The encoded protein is CASSQGASGAYEQYF.

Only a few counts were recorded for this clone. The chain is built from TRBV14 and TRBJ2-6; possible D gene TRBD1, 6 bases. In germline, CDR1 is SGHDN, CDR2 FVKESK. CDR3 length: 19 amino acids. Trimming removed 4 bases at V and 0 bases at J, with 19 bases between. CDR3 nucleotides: TGTGCCAGCAGCCTAGGGTGGGGGCTAACTTCCTCTGGGGCCAACGTCCTGACTTTC. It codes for CASSLGWGLTSSGANVLTF.

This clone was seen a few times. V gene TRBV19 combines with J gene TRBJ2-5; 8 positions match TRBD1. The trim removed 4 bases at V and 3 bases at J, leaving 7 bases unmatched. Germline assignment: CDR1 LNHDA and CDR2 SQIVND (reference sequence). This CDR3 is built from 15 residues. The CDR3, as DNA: TGTGCCAGTAGTACCCTAGGGACAGGAAAAGAGACCCAGTACTTC. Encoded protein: CASSTLGTGKETQYF.

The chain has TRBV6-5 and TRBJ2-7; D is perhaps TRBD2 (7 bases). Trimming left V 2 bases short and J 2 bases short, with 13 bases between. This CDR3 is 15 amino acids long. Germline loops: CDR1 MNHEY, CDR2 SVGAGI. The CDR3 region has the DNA TGTGCCAGCAGTTACAGGGGGGCGGGAGCCTACGAGCAGTACTTC. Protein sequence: CASSYRGAGAYEQYF.

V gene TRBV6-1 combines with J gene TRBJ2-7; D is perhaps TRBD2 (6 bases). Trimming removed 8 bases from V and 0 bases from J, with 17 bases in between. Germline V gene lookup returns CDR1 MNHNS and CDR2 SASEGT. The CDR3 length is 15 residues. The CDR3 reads CASYPGGGLSYEQYF. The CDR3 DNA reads TGTGCCAGCTACCCCGGGGGTGGGCTCTCCTACGAGCAGTACTTC.

CDR3: CASSLSGSSYEQYF. CDR3 DNA: TGTGCCAGCAGTTTATCGGGCAGTTCCTACGAGCAGTACTTC. V and J are TRBV27 and TRBJ2-7, with D unresolved. The CDR3 length is 14 residues. Per the germline V gene, CDR1 is MNHEY and CDR2 is SMNVEV (reference sequence). Trimming left V 0 bases short and J 1 base short, with 7 bases between.

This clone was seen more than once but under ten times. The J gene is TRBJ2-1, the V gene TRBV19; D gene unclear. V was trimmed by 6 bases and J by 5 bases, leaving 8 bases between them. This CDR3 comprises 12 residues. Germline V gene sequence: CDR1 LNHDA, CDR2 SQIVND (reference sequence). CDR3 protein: CASSRLNNEQFF. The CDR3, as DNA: TGTGCCAGTAGCCGACTTAACAATGAGCAGTTCTTC.

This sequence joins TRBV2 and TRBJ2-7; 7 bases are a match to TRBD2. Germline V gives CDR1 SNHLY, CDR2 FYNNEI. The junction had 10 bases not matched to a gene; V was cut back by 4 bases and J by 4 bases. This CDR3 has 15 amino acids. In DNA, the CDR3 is TGTGCCAGCAGTGGGCGGGGGTCCCAAAGATACGAGCAGTACTTC. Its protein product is CASSGRGSQRYEQYF.

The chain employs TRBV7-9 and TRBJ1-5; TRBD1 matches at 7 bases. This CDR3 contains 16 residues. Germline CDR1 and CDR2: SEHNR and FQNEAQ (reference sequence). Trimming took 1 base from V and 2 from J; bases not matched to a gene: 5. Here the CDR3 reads CASSLDRGPGNQPQHF. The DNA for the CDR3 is TGTGCCAGCAGCTTAGACAGGGGTCCGGGCAATCAGCCCCAGCATTTT.

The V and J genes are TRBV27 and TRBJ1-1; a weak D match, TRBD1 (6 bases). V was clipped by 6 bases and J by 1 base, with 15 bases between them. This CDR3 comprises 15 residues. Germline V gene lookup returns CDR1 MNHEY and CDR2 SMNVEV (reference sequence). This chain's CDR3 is CASSLLGARNTEAFF. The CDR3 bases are TGTGCCAGCAGCCTATTGGGGGCGCGGAACACTGAAGCTTTCTTT.

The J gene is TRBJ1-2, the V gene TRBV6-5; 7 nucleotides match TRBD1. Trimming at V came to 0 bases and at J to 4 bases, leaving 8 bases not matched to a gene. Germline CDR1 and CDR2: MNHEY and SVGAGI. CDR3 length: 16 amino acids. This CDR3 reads CASSYSGAGGTYGYTF. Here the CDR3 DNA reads TGTGCCAGCAGTTACTCAGGGGCAGGGGGGACCTATGGCTACACCTTC.

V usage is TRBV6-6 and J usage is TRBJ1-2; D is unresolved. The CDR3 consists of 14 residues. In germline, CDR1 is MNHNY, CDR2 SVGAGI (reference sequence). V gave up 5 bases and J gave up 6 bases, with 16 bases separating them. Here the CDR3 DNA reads TGTGCCAGCAGTAAAACAGAAAGCATACATGGCTACACCTTC. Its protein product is CASSKTESIHGYTF.

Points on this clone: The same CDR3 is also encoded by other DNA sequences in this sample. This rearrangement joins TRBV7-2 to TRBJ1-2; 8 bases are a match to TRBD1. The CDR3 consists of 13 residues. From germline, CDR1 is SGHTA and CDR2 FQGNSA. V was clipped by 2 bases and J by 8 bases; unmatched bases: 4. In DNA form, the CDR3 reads TGTGCCAGCAGCTTACAGGGGGCGCGGGGCTACACCTTC. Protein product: CASSLQGARGYTF.

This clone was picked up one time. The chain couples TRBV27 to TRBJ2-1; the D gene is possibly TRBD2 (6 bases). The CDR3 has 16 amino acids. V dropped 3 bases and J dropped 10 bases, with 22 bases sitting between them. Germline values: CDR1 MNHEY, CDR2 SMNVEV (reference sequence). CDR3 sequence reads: CASSFGGVEVTREQFF. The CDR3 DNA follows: TGTGCCAGCAGTTTTGGAGGGGTAGAAGTTACTCGAGAGCAGTTCTTC.

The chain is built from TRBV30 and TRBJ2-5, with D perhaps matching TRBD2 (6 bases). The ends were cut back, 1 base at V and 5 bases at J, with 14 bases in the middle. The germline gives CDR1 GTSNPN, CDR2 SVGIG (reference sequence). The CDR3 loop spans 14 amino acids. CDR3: CAWSERGILETQYF. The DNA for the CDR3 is TGTGCCTGGAGTGAACGGGGGATTCTGGAGACCCAGTACTTC.

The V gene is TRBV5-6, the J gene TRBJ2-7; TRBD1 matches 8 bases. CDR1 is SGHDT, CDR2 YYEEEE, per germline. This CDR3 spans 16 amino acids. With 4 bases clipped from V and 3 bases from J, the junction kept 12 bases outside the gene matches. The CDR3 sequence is CASSQMTGAIGYEQYF. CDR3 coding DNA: TGTGCCAGCAGCCAGATGACAGGGGCGATTGGCTACGAGCAGTACTTC.

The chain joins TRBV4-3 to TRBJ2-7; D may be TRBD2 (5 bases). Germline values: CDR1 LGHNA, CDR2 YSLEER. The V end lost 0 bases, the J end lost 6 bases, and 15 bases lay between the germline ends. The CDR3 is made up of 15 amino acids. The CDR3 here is CASSQELLVSAEQYF. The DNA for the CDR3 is TGCGCCAGCAGCCAAGAGCTACTAGTCTCGGCCGAGCAGTACTTC.

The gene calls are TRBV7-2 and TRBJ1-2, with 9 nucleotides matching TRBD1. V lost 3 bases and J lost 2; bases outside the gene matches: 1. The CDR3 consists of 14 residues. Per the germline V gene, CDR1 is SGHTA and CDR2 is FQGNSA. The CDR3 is CASSFGQGNYGYTF. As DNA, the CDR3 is TGTGCCAGCAGCTTCGGACAGGGGAACTATGGCTACACCTTC.

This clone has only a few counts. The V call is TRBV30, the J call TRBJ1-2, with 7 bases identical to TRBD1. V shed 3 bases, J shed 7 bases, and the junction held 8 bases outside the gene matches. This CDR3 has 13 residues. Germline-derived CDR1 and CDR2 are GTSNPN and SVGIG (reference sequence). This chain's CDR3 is CAWSPQTGSGYTF. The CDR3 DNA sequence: TGTGCCTGGAGCCCGCAGACAGGGTCTGGCTACACCTTC.

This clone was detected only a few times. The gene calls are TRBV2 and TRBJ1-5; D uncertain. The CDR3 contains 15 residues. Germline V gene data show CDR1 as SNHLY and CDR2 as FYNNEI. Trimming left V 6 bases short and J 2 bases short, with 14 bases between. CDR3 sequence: CASRLRTQGNQPQHF. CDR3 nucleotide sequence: TGTGCCAGCAGATTGAGAACCCAGGGCAATCAGCCCCAGCATTTT.

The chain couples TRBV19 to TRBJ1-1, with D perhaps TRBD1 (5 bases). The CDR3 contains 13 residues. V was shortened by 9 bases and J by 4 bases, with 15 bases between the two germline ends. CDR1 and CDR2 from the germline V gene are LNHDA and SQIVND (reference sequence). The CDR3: CASSPLGGTEAFF. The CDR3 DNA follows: TGTGCCAGCTCGCCCTTGGGGGGCACTGAAGCTTTCTTT.

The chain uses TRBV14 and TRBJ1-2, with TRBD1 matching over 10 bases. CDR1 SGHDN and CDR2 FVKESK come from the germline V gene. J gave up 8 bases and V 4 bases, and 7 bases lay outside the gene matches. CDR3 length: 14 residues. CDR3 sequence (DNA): TGTGCCAGCAGCCCGGGGACAGGGGCATGGGGCTACACCTTC. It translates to CASSPGTGAWGYTF.

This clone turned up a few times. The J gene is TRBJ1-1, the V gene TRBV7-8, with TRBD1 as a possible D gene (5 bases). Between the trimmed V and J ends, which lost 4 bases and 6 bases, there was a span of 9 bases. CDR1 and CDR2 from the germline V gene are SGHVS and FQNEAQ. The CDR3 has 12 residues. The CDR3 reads CASSWGRAEAFF. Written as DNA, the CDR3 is TGTGCCAGCAGCTGGGGCCGCGCTGAAGCTTTCTTT.

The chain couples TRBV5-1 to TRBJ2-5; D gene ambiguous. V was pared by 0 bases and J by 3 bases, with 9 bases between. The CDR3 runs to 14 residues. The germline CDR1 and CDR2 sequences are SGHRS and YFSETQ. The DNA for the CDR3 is TGCGCCAGCAGCTTGGAGCGAGCCGAAGAGACCCAGTACTTC. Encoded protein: CASSLERAEETQYF.